The entry that follows covers one TCR beta chain sequence. This clonotype turned up a few times. What this receptor recognizes is not known. No much larger clonotype is one base removed from it; base qualities were not supplied. This sample was included in a study of T cell repertoires in cytomegalovirus infection (dated by TCRdb to the late 2010s). At the level of the whole study: Recently identified HLA-C-restricted CMV epitopes, whose presentation resists viral immunomodulation, were targeted by peptide stimulations together with well-studied HLA-B-restricted epitopes. Because public TCR beta signatures pointed to carriage of CMV infection together with the matching HLA type, the HLA type of each donor mattered for the analysis. What the research found in general, with its limitations: The ex vivo response was dominated by HLA-C-restricted CMV-specific TCR beta clonotypes, and the single most frequent clonotype in two of eight donors was supplied by these HLA-C-restricted clonotypes. In both this cohort and an independent cohort of 350 to 400 donors, the cumulative frequency of public TCR beta family members distinguished carriers of CMV infection plus the relevant HLA type.

TCRdb lists the instrument as Illumina HiSeq 1500. TCRdb passed the public sequencing reads through fastp at Q25 and MiXCR, retaining productive beta sequences. Duplicate CDR3 protein sequences are folded into a single record with the most common DNA and genes. This sample lists about 360,000 distinct CDR3 sequences; roughly 36% were detected once. The ten largest account for roughly 14% of the sample. The treatment or condition label here, explained by the study, means: in vitro stimulation with specific CMV peptide epitopes to enrich CMV-specific T cells. From cysteine to phenylalanine, the CDR3 is 12 amino acids long. The kept DNA is CDR3 alone, 36 bases in frame from the first base. CDR1 is given as LNHDA and CDR2 as SQIVND, both from the germline V gene (reference sequence).

The TCR was taken from a human donor in good health (CMV status not recorded). Some clones in this sample may be carry-over from other donors' samples. The sequences come from cultured PBMCs, collected from culture after CMV antigen stimulation. The V and J genes are TRBV19 and TRBJ2-1, with 11 central nucleotides matching TRBD2. The nucleotide sequence is TGTGCAAGGGCTAGCGGGAGGAATGAGCAGTTCTTC. This yields the protein CARASGRNEQFF.